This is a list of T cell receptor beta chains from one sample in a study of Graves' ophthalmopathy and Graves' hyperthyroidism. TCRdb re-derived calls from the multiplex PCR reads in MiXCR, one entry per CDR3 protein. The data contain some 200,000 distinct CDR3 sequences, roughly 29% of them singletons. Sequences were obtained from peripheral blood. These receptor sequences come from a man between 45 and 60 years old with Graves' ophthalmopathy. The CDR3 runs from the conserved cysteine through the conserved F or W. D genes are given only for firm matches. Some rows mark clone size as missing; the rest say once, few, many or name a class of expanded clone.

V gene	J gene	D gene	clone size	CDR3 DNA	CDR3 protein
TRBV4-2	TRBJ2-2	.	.	TGTGCCAGCAGTCCCGTGGTAGCCCTCTACGGTACCGGGGAGCTGTTTTTT	CASSPVVALYGTGELFF
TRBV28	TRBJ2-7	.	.	TGTGCCAGCAGTACACTACATCGCGGAACCTACGAGCAGTACTTC	CASSTLHRGTYEQYF
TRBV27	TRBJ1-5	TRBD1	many	TGTGCCAGCAGTTTATGGGCTACAGGGGGAGGTCAGCCCCAGCATTTT	CASSLWATGGGQPQHF
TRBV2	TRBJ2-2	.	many	TGTGCCAGCAGGGCCAGGGGAGTCAGGACCGGGGAGCTGTTTTTT	CASRARGVRTGELFF
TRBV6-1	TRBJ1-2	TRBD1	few	TGTGCCAGCAGTGCTACCGGACAGGGGGCTACTGGCTACACCTTC	CASSATGQGATGYTF
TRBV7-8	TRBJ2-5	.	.	TGTGCCAGCAGCTTAGAGCGAGGGGCGGGGTTCGAGACCCAGTACTTC	CASSLERGAGFETQYF
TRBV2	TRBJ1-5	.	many	TGTGCCAGCAAAGGACAGAGCAATCAGCCCCAGCATTTT	CASKGQSNQPQHF
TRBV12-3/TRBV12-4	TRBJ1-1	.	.	TGTGCCAGCAGTTCCTCGGACCGGAACACTGAAGCTTTCTTT	CASSSSDRNTEAFF
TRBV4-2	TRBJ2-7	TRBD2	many	TGTGCCAGCAGCCCCGCCGGGTCCCTTCGCGGGGGCTCCTACGAGCAGTACTTC	CASSPAGSLRGGSYEQYF
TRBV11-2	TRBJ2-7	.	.	TGTGCCAGCAGCTTATCTTCAGTCGAGCAGTACTTC	CASSLSSVEQYF
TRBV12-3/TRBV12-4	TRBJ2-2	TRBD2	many	TGTGCCAGCAGCCTAGCGGGCGGGGAGCTGTTTTTT	CASSLAGGELFF
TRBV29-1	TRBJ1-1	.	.	TGCAGCGTTTTGACACCGACGGTGGGTGAAGCTTTCTTT	CSVLTPTVGEAFF
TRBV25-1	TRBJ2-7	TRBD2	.	TGTGCCAGCACCCCGGGGACTAGCGTTTACGAGCAGTACTTC	CASTPGTSVYEQYF
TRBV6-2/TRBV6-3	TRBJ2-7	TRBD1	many	TGTGCCAGCAGTTACACCCCGGACAGGAGAATCTCCTACGAGCAGTACTTC	CASSYTPDRRISYEQYF
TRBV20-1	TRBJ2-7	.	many	TGCAGTGCTATAAGTCCGGGACACGATTACGAGCAGTACTTC	CSAISPGHDYEQYF
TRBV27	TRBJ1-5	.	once	TGTGCCAGCAGTTTATGGGCAGGACGGAACAATCAGCCCCAGCATTTT	CASSLWAGRNNQPQHF
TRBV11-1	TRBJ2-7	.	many	TGTGCCAGCAGCTTGGAGGCCCAGGGAGACTCCTACGAGCAGTACTTC	CASSLEAQGDSYEQYF
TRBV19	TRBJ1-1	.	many	TGTGCCAGTAGTATAATCGGTTCGGGGAGGGGCACTGAAGCTTTCTTT	CASSIIGSGRGTEAFF
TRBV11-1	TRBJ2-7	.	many	TGTGCCAGCAGCCGAGGGGGCGAGCAGTACTTC	CASSRGGEQYF
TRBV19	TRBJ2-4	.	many	TGTGCCAGTAGTATGCCAGGGCCAAACATTCAGTACTTC	CASSMPGPNIQYF
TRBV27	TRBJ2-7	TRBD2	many	TGTGCCAGCAGTTTGACTAGCGGGAACCCAGCCTACGAGCAGTACTTC	CASSLTSGNPAYEQYF
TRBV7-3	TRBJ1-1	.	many	TGTGCCAGCAGCGCAATGGGGGGGAGCAACACTGAAGCTTTCTTT	CASSAMGGSNTEAFF
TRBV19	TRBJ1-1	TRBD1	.	TGTGCCAGTCAAACCGGGACAGCGAACACTGAAGCTTTCTTT	CASQTGTANTEAFF
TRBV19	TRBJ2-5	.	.	TGTGCCAGTAGTATCTTTAGGGGTCAAGAGACCCAGTACTTC	CASSIFRGQETQYF
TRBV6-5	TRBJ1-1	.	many	TGTGCCAGCAGTTACGGGTCCGGCGGATACACTGAAGCTTTCTTT	CASSYGSGGYTEAFF
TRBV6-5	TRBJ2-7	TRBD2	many	TGTGCCAGCAGGGGAAGAGCGGGAACCTCCTACGAGCAGTACTTC	CASRGRAGTSYEQYF
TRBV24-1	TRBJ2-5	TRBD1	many	TGTGCCACCAGTCGGGACAGGGGTGAGACCCAGTACTTC	CATSRDRGETQYF
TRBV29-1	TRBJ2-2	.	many	TGCAGCGTTGCCGCGGTCAACACCGGGGAGCTGTTTTTT	CSVAAVNTGELFF
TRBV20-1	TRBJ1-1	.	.	TGCAGTGCTACTTACGCGGGGTGGGGCACTGAAGCTTTCTTT	CSATYAGWGTEAFF
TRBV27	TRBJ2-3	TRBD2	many	TGTGCCAGCAGTTTCTGGGGACTAGCGGGAGTCACAGATACGCAGTATTTT	CASSFWGLAGVTDTQYF
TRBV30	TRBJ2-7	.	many	TGTGCCTGGAGTCTCAGGGGTTCCCGGTACGAGCAGTACTTC	CAWSLRGSRYEQYF
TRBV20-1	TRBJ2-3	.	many	TGCAGTGCTAGTGGGGACTCAGATACGCAGTATTTT	CSASGDSDTQYF
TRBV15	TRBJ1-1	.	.	TGTGCCACCAGCAGAGAAGGGGCAGGCACTGAAGCTTTCTTT	CATSREGAGTEAFF
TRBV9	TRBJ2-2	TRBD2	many	TGTGCCAGCAGCGAAAGACTAGCGGGAGAGGACGGGGAGCTGTTTTTT	CASSERLAGEDGELFF
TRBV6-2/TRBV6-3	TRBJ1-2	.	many	TGTGCCAGCAGTTACTGGGCTGCCTATGGCTACACCTTC	CASSYWAAYGYTF
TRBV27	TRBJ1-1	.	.	TGTGCCAGCAGTTTAATGAGTCAGGGTGAAGCTTTCTTT	CASSLMSQGEAFF
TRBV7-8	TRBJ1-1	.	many	TGTGCCAGCAGCTTAGTAGGGACTCAGGACAACACTGAAGCTTTCTTT	CASSLVGTQDNTEAFF
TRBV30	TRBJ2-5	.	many	TGTGCCTGGACCCCAGGGACATTCGAGACCCAGTACTTC	CAWTPGTFETQYF
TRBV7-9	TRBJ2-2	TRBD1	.	TGTGCCAGCAGCGTAGACAGGGGTCTCACCGGGGAGCTGTTTTTT	CASSVDRGLTGELFF
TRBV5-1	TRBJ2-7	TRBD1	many	TGCGCCAGCAGCTTAAGACAGGGGGCCCACGAGCAGTACTTC	CASSLRQGAHEQYF
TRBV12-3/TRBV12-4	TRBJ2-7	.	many	TGTGCCAGCAGTGCCGGGACAACTACCTACGAGCAGTACTTC	CASSAGTTTYEQYF
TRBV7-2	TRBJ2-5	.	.	TGTGCCAGCAGCTTCATAAGGGCCTGGGAGACCCAGTACTTC	CASSFIRAWETQYF
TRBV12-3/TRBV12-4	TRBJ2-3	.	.	TGTGCCAGCATTTCCGCGGTTCTCACAGATACGCAGTATTTT	CASISAVLTDTQYF
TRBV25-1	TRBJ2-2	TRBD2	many	TGTGCCAGCATAAGTAGCGGGGTCACCGGGGAGCTGTTTTTT	CASISSGVTGELFF
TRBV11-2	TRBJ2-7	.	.	TGTGCCAGCAGCCCGGGACCCAAATCCTACGAGCAGTACTTC	CASSPGPKSYEQYF
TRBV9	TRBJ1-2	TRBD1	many	TGTGCCAGCAGCGCCACATCAAGGGGGACAGCTGGCTATGGCTACACCTTC	CASSATSRGTAGYGYTF
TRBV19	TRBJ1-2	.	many	TGTGCCAGTAGTATTAGTTCGGGGGATAACTATGGCTACACCTTC	CASSISSGDNYGYTF
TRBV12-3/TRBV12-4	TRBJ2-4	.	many	TGTGCCAGCAGCCTAGGGGTAGCCATTCAGTACTTC	CASSLGVAIQYF
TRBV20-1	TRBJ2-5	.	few	TGCAGTGCTAGAGATGCCCAGGGTGAGAGAGAGACCCAGTACTTC	CSARDAQGERETQYF
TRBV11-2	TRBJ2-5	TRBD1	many	TGTGCCAGCAGCCGACCGGGACAGGGGGTCCAAGAGACCCAGTACTTC	CASSRPGQGVQETQYF
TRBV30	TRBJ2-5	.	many	TGTGCCTGGAGTGCTTCGACACAAGAGACCCAGTACTTC	CAWSASTQETQYF
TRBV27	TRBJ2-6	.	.	TGTGCCAGCAGTTTTTACACTGGGGCCAACGTCCTGACTTTC	CASSFYTGANVLTF